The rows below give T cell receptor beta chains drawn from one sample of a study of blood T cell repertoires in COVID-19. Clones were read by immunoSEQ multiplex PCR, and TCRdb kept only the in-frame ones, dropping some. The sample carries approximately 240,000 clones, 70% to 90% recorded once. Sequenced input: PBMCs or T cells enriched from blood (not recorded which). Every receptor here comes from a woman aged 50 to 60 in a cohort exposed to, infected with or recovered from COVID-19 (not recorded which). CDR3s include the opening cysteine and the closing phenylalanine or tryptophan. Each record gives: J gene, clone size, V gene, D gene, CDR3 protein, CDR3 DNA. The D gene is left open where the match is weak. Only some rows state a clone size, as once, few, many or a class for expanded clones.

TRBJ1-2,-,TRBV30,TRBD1,CAWGGQSNYGYTF,TGTGCCTGGGGGGGACAGTCTAACTATGGCTACACCTTC
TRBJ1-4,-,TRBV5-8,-,CASSRSPTNEKLFF,TGTGCCAGCAGCCGAAGCCCAACTAATGAAAAACTGTTTTTT
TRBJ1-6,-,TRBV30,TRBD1,CAWRQSGQGAYSPLHF,TGTGCCTGGAGGCAAAGCGGACAGGGGGCGTACTCACCCCTCCACTTT
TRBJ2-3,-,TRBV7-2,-,CASSLDHSPPLDTQYF,TGTGCCAGCAGCTTAGATCACAGCCCACCCTTGGATACGCAGTATTTT
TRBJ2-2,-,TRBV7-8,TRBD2,CASSPRLAGGLKSNTGELFF,TGTGCCAGCAGCCCTCGACTAGCGGGGGGGCTTAAATCGAACACCGGGGAGCTGTTTTTT
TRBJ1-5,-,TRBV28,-,CASSLRFPQPQHF,TGTGCCAGCAGTTTACGGTTTCCCCAGCCCCAGCATTTT
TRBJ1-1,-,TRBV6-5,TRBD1,CASILGTALGTEAFF,TGTGCCAGCATCCTCGGGACAGCCCTTGGCACTGAAGCTTTCTTT
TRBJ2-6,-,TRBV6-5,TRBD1,CASSYGGQADVLTF,TGTGCCAGCAGTTACGGAGGACAGGCTGACGTCCTGACTTTC
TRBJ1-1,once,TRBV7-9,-,CASSLATGAEAFF,TGTGCCAGCAGCTTAGCGACGGGGGCTGAAGCTTTCTTT
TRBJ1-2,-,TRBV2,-,CASSVTPRGVGGYTF,TGTGCCAGCAGTGTCACTCCCAGGGGAGTAGGGGGCTACACCTTC
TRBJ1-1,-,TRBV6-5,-,CASSYGRDFEAFF,TGTGCCAGCAGTTACGGACGGGACTTTGAAGCTTTCTTT
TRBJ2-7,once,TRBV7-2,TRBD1,CASSRGRGSYEQYF,TGTGCCAGCAGCAGGGGGCGCGGCTCCTACGAGCAGTACTTC
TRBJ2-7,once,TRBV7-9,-,CASSLTGTYEQYF,TGTGCCAGCAGCTTAACAGGCACCTACGAGCAGTACTTC
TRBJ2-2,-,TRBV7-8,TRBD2,CASSRRGGANTGELFF,TGTGCCAGCAGCCGACGGGGGGGGGCGAACACCGGGGAGCTGTTTTTT
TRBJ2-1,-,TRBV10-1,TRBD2,CASSKTSGGSYNEQFF,TGCGCCAGCAGTAAGACTAGCGGGGGCTCCTACAATGAGCAGTTCTTC
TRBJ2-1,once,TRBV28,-,CASSPPFNEQFF,TGTGCCAGCAGTCCCCCCTTCAATGAGCAGTTCTTC
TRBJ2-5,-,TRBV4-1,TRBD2,CASSQGAGVEETQYF,TGCGCCAGCAGCCAAGGAGCGGGGGTGGAAGAGACCCAGTACTTC
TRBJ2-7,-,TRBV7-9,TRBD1,CASSFRDSPTF,TGTGCCAGCAGCTTCCGGGACAGCCCTACCTTC
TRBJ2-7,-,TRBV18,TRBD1,CASSLGQGSHEQYF,TGTGCCAGCTCACTGGGACAGGGGAGCCACGAGCAGTACTTC
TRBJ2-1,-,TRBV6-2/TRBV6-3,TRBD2,CASSHSGTHSSYNEQFF,TGTGCCAGCAGCCATAGCGGGACACACAGCTCCTACAATGAGCAGTTCTTC
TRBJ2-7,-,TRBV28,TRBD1,CASSLTGSEQYF,TGTGCCAGCAGTCTGACAGGGAGCGAGCAGTACTTC
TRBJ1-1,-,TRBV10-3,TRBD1,CAISHRDRAPNTEAFF,TGTGCCATCAGTCACCGGGACAGGGCCCCGAACACTGAAGCTTTCTTT
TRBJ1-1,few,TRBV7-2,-,CASSSQSGNTEAFF,TGTGCCAGCAGCTCCCAGTCGGGGAACACTGAAGCTTTCTTT
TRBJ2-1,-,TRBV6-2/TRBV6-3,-,CASSYRSLVANEQFF,TGTGCCAGCAGTTACCGCTCTCTAGTAGCAAATGAGCAGTTCTTC
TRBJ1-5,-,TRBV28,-,CASSLLNQPQHF,TGTGCCAGCAGTTTATTAAATCAGCCCCAGCATTTT
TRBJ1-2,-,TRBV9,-,CASSQGRDYGYTF,TGTGCCAGCAGCCAAGGGCGGGACTATGGCTACACCTTC
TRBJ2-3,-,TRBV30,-,CAWTATGLGDTQYF,TGTGCCTGGACCGCCACAGGGCTTGGAGATACGCAGTATTTT
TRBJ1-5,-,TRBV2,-,CASSLEGQPQHF,TGTGCCAGCAGTCTAGAGGGCCAGCCCCAGCATTTT
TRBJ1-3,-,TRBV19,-,CASSITYHSGNTIYF,TGTGCCAGTAGTATCACTTACCACTCTGGAAACACCATATATTTT
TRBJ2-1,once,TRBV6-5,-,CASREAGARHTEQFF,TGTGCCAGCAGGGAGGCGGGGGCCCGGCACACTGAGCAGTTCTTC
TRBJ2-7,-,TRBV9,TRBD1,CASSADRGRGTYEQYF,TGTGCCAGCAGCGCAGACAGGGGCCGGGGAACCTACGAGCAGTACTTC
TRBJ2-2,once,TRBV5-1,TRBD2,CASSLSASSGKANTGELFF,TGCGCCAGCAGCTTGTCCGCCTCTAGCGGGAAAGCGAACACCGGGGAGCTGTTTTTT
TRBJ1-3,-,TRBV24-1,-,CATSDSLTGNTIYF,TGTGCCACCAGTGATTCCTTAACTGGAAACACCATATATTTT
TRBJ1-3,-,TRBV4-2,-,CASSEGNGNTIYF,TGTGCCAGCAGCGAGGGTAATGGAAACACCATATATTTT
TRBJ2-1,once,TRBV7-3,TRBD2,CASSALAGGRDNEQFF,TGTGCCAGCAGCGCTTTAGCGGGGGGGAGAGACAATGAGCAGTTCTTC
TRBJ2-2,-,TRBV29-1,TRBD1,CSAGQEGPGELFF,TGCAGCGCTGGACAGGAAGGTCCCGGGGAGCTGTTTTTT
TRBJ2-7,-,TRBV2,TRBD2,CASSGLAGAEQYF,TGTGCCAGCAGTGGGCTAGCGGGGGCCGAGCAGTACTTC
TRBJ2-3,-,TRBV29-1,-,CRGKSGDTQYF,TGCCGCGGAAAAAGCGGGGATACGCAGTATTTT
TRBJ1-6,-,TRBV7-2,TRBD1,CASSSGGDPAYSPLHF,TGTGCCAGCAGCTCAGGGGGCGACCCCGCTTATTCACCCCTCCACTTT
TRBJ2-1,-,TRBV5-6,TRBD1,CASSFRDRGNEQFF,TGTGCCAGCAGCTTTAGGGACAGGGGGAATGAGCAGTTCTTC
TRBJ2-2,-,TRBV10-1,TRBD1,CASSEPDRGLSGELFF,TGCGCCAGCAGTGAACCAGACAGGGGGCTATCCGGGGAGCTGTTTTTT
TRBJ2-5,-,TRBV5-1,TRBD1,CASSTGQGARETQYF,TGCGCCAGCAGCACCGGACAGGGGGCGCGAGAGACCCAGTACTTC
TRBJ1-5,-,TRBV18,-,CASSPPDKGLHQPQHF,TGTGCCAGCTCACCACCTGACAAAGGCCTACATCAGCCCCAGCATTTT
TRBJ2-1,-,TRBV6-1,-,CASSEGWANFNEQFF,TGTGCCAGCAGTGAAGGTTGGGCGAATTTCAATGAGCAGTTCTTC
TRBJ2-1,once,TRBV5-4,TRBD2,CASSWRGDPYNEQFF,TGTGCCAGCAGCTGGCGGGGGGATCCCTACAATGAGCAGTTCTTC
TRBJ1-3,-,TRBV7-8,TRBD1,CASSAYRGSGNTIYF,TGTGCCAGCAGCGCCTACAGGGGCTCTGGAAACACCATATATTTT
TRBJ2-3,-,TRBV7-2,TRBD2,CASSPNTAGGVDTQYF,TGTGCCAGCAGTCCAAATACAGCGGGGGGCGTAGATACGCAGTATTTT
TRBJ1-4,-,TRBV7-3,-,CASSLGRGRDWEKLFF,TGTGCCAGCAGCTTGGGGAGGGGCAGGGATTGGGAAAAACTGTTTTTT